The entry below describes one T cell receptor beta chain. Its antigen has not been determined. Within one base of it there is no much larger clone, and no base qualities were kept. TCRbeta CDR3 regions were amplified from genomic DNA using the immunoSEQ Assay, a bias-controlled multiplex PCR. Under the source paper's analysis protocol: The number of nucleated cells in each sample was estimated by amplification of reference gene primers within the assay. Sequence reads were collapsed and filtered to measure the absolute abundance of every unique TCRbeta CDR3 rearrangement. For each sample, productive Simpson clonality was calculated by taking the square root of Simpson's diversity index across productive rearrangements. TCRdb provides this immuneACCESS table in a form limited to in-frame rearrangements. Some clones are lacking; in checked studies, under half of them reflect an unresolved V gene, and why the rest are absent is not known. V and J calls and clone size follow that table, whereas D and trimming were derived from the DNA. Present in this sample are approximately 280,000 clones, around 89% of which were seen just once. About 4.6% of the sample is taken by the ten largest.

The sample belongs to a study of blood T cell repertoires in COVID-19 (dated by TCRdb to about 2020). Turning to the overall study: Samples from collaborators originated in the United States, Italy and Spain and spanned both the acute and convalescent phases of COVID-19. HLA class I and class II types, where available, came from metadata supplied by the sample provider rather than from assay-based typing. The prospective study material was composed of cDNA or gDNA derived from T cells, B-cell-depleted T cells, or PBMCs. A freely available public database, intended as a resource for researchers studying the immune response to SARS-CoV-2, is where the repertoires were released. The samples were drawn from the first 160 participants of the ongoing ImmuneRACE study and from some 1,300 subjects provided by 6 global collaborators. A de-identified subject ID, COVID-19 status, age in years and sex were almost always included in the sample metadata. Subjects who had been exposed to COVID-19, were actively infected with it, or had recovered from it provided the deeply sampled blood TCRbeta repertoires that made up the dataset. What the research found in general, with its limitations: Clinical and demographic metadata were provided uncurated, with the amount varying by source and participant.

The collaborating institutions used their own protocols to collect whole blood in K2EDTA tubes. For TCRbeta analysis, collaborators shipped samples as frozen whole blood, isolated PBMCs, or DNA extracted from either of those sample types. Source material: peripheral blood. The source is a man aged 40-55 years with acute or convalescent COVID-19.

This receptor carries the CDR3 CASSDNTLNEKLFF. The DNA sequence is given as TGTGCCAGCAGTGATAACACCCTTAATGAAAAACTGTTTTTT. Rearrangement joined TRBV2 to TRBJ1-4; a confident D gene designation cannot be given. The junction carries 9 bases between V and J, which are trimmed by 3 bases and 4 bases respectively. The CDR3 has 14 amino acids, counting the end cysteine and phenylalanine. Just the 42-base CDR3 DNA is kept, in frame starting at base 1. From the germline V gene, CDR1 is SNHLY and CDR2 is FYNNEI.